Each of the 29 T cell receptor beta chains below was sequenced from the same sample in a study of T cells in Graves' hyperthyroidism and ophthalmopathy. RNA transcripts provided the source from which TCR beta CDR3 regions were amplified. HTBI primers were used for first-round RT-PCR of the TCR CDR3. TCRdb re-called the multiplex PCR reads through MiXCR, storing one row per CDR3 protein. This sample has roughly 500,000 distinct CDR3 sequences, with just over 45% found just once. The sequencing sample was made of peripheral blood or thyroid tissue (not recorded which). All receptors derive from an adult woman with Graves' disease, either hyperthyroidism or ophthalmopathy (not recorded which).

The chain uses TRBV2 and TRBJ2-5; 7 bases are shared with TRBD2. Germline CDR1 is SNHLY and CDR2 is FYNNEI. V shed 2 bases, J shed 5 bases, and the junction held 8 bases outside the gene matches. This CDR3 has 15 residues. DNA for the CDR3: TGTGCCAGCAGTGAACAGGGAGGGCCTCCGGAGACCCAGTACTTC. Translating gives CASSEQGGPPETQYF.

V is TRBV15 and J is TRBJ2-6, with D tentatively TRBD1 (6 bases). CDR3 size: 14 residues. Trimming left V 4 bases short and J 4 bases short, with 8 bases between. The germline V gene has CDR1 LNHNV and CDR2 YYDKDF (reference sequence). For the CDR3, the DNA is TGTGCCACCAGCATAGGGACAGGGGCCAACGTCCTGACTTTC. Its translation is CATSIGTGANVLTF.

This clonotype turned up a few times. The rearrangement links TRBV18 to TRBJ1-6; 8 bases match TRBD1. Germline V lookup: CDR1 KGHSH, CDR2 LQKENI. J gave up 5 bases and V 3 bases, and 3 bases lay outside the gene matches. The CDR3 runs 15 residues. Here the CDR3 DNA reads TGTGCCAGCTCACCCGCGACAGGGGATAATTCACCCCTCCACTTT. It encodes CASSPATGDNSPLHF.

With regard to this clonotype: A much larger clone differs by one base, so this may be a read error. This sequence joins TRBV20-1 and TRBJ1-4; no clear D. This CDR3 is 18 amino acids long. V was cut by 1 base and J by 0 bases, with 18 bases left in between. CDR1 and CDR2 (germline): DFQATT, SNEGSKA (reference sequence). For the CDR3, the DNA is TGCAGTGCTAGAGTTTTTGAGAGGGCCATTTCAACTAATGAAAAACTGTTTTTT. Amino acid sequence: CSARVFERAISTNEKLFF.

This clonotype was detected ten times or more. The chain links TRBV5-8 to TRBJ1-4, with no clear D. This CDR3 contains 12 residues. Between the trimmed V and J ends, which lost 1 base and 7 bases, there was a span of 5 bases. The germline gives CDR1 SGHTS, CDR2 YDEGEE. CDR3 residues: CASSLSSEKLFF. In DNA, the CDR3 is TGTGCCAGCAGCTTGAGTAGTGAAAAACTGTTTTTT.

A remark on this clonotype: Given a much more abundant clone one base away, this may be a read error. The chain is built from TRBV4-1 and TRBJ2-7; the D gene is possibly TRBD2 (6 bases). Germline CDR1 MGHRA, CDR2 YSYEKL. V was cut by 0 bases and J by 2 bases, with 11 bases left in between. This CDR3 contains 15 residues. In DNA form, the CDR3 reads TGCGCCAGCAGCCAAGATCAGCGGGCCCCCTACGAGCAGTACTTC. This gives the protein CASSQDQRAPYEQYF.

This clonotype occurred many times. The chain carries TRBV20-1 and TRBJ2-7; the match to TRBD2 covers 12 bases. The CDR3 is 17 residues long. The V gene's germline CDR1 is DFQATT and CDR2 SNEGSKA (reference sequence). Trimming cost V 3 bases and J 7 bases; bases outside gene matches: 16. The CDR3 DNA reads as TGCAGTGCTAGTTTTGGACTAGCGGGAACTTTGGATCGTGAGCAGTACTTC. This encodes CSASFGLAGTLDREQYF.

This clonotype has more than one count but fewer than ten. The J gene is TRBJ2-5, the V gene TRBV2; 10 nucleotides match TRBD1. With 7 bases clipped from V and 5 bases from J, the junction kept 10 bases outside the gene matches. The CDR3 loop spans 15 amino acids. Germline CDR1 reads SNHLY; CDR2 reads FYNNEI. CDR3 loop: CASNRDRGSWETQYF. The CDR3 nucleotides are TGTGCCAGCAACCGGGACAGGGGTTCGTGGGAGACCCAGTACTTC.

CDR3 DNA sequence: TGCAGCACCCCACCGGAACTATGCTACACCTTC. Translated, it gives CSTPPELCYTF. The gene calls are TRBV20-1 and TRBJ1-2; D not resolved. The CDR3 has 11 residues. CDR1 and CDR2 (germline): DFQATT, SNEGSKA (reference sequence).

About this clonotype itself: One junction end disagrees with the germline gene, perhaps due to a read error. The chain is built from TRBV2 and TRBJ1-5, with unresolved D. The CDR3 length is 12 residues. Germline CDR1 reads SNHLY; CDR2 reads FYNNEI. Here the CDR3 DNA reads TGTGTCAGCGGTGAAGAGCTGAGTCCCCAGCATTTT. Its protein product is CVSGEELSPQHF.

This clonotype was recorded many times. This chain links TRBV19 with TRBJ1-6; tentative D call: TRBD1 (5 bases). CDR3 length: 13 amino acids. Trimming cost V 3 bases and J 10 bases, with 10 bases left between them. The germline V gene encodes CDR1 LNHDA and CDR2 SQIVND (reference sequence). CDR3 nucleotides: TGTGCCAGTAGTATGTTGGGGGGATCACCCCTCCACTTT. It specifies CASSMLGGSPLHF.

This clonotype was recorded at least ten times. The chain carries TRBV25-1 and TRBJ2-7, with 9 bases that match TRBD2. The V segment lost 2 bases and the J segment 3 bases; nucleotides outside the gene matches: 5. The CDR3 has 15 residues. Germline values: CDR1 MGHDK, CDR2 SYGVNS. The CDR3 DNA is TGTGCCAGCAGTGAACCGAGAGCGGGAGGCTACGAGCAGTACTTC. It codes for CASSEPRAGGYEQYF.

Concerning this clonotype itself: Mismatch with germline at one junction end may stem from a read error. This chain links TRBV10-2 with TRBJ2-7; D tentatively reads TRBD1 or TRBD2 (5 bases each). The germline V gene encodes CDR1 WSHSY and CDR2 SAAADI. The CDR3 totals 15 residues. The CDR3 here is CACSAPGQTSYEQYF. Written as DNA, the CDR3 is TGCGCCTGCAGTGCGCCGGGGCAGACGTCCTACGAGCAGTACTTC.

The V gene is TRBV5-1, the J gene TRBJ1-2; TRBD1 is a possible D gene (5 bases). Looked up from germline, CDR1 is SGHRS and CDR2 is YFSETQ. Trimming removed 1 base from V and 3 bases from J, with 10 bases in between. The length of the CDR3 is 14 residues. This CDR3 is CASSLPGRDYGYTF. In DNA, the CDR3 is TGCGCCAGCAGCTTGCCAGGGAGAGACTATGGCTACACCTTC.

This chain connects TRBV28 to TRBJ2-7, with D possibly TRBD1 on 6 matching bases. V was shortened by 6 bases and J by 3 bases, with 15 bases between the two germline ends. CDR1 is MDHEN and CDR2 is SYDVKM in the germline V gene. The CDR3 is 14 amino acids. CDR3 in amino acids: CASSNRTANYEQYF. The CDR3 nucleotides are TGTGCCAGCAGCAACCGGACAGCCAACTACGAGCAGTACTTC.

This clonotype has a count of ten or more. V is TRBV2 and J is TRBJ2-5, with a weak D call TRBD2 (6 bases). CDR3 size: 13 residues. V lost 5 bases and J 7 bases, leaving 14 bases between the germline ends. Germline assignment: CDR1 SNHLY and CDR2 FYNNEI. This CDR3 reads CASSRALGGTQYF. Written as DNA, the CDR3 is TGTGCCAGCAGTAGAGCCCTGGGGGGGACCCAGTACTTC.

This clonotype was detected ten times or more. The rearrangement joins TRBV2 to TRBJ1-6, with 8 bases fitting TRBD1. The CDR3 spans 14 residues. Germline CDR1 and CDR2: SNHLY and FYNNEI. V shed 6 bases and J 8 bases; nucleotides not matched to a gene: 6. CDR3 sequence reads: CASSGTGFYSPLHF. In DNA form, the CDR3 reads TGTGCCAGCAGCGGGACAGGTTTTTATTCACCCCTCCACTTT.

The chain combines TRBV11-2 with TRBJ1-5; tentative D call: TRBD1 (6 bases). CDR3 size: 15 residues. The germline CDR1 and CDR2 sequences are SGHAT and FQNNGV. V was cut by 8 bases and J by 10 bases, with 24 bases left in between. The CDR3 sequence is CASRGPGHRSRPQHF. The CDR3 region has the DNA TGTGCCAGCCGCGGGCCGGGACACCGGAGTCGTCCCCAGCATTTT.

The CDR3 sequence: CASTRQLLSGANVLTF. CDR3 DNA: TGTGCCAGCACGCGACAGTTACTCTCTGGGGCCAACGTCCTGACTTTC. The chain joins TRBV2 to TRBJ2-6; the D gene is possibly TRBD1 (5 bases). The CDR3 totals 16 residues. Germline assignment: CDR1 SNHLY and CDR2 FYNNEI. The V end was cut by 7 bases, the J end by 0 bases, with 13 bases between.

The chain recombines TRBV5-5 with TRBJ2-5, with D possibly being TRBD1 (6 bases). Trimming left V 3 bases short and J 5 bases short, with 14 bases between. The CDR3 is 14 amino acids. CDR1 and CDR2 from the germline V gene are SGHKS and YYEKEE (reference sequence). The CDR3 is CASSSGRGWETQYF. The CDR3 DNA sequence: TGTGCCAGCAGCTCCGGCAGGGGCTGGGAGACCCAGTACTTC.

This clonotype was seen repeatedly, ten times or more. V is TRBV7-9 and J is TRBJ1-2; D gene unclear. CDR3 length equals 11 residues. The germline V gene encodes CDR1 SEHNR and CDR2 FQNEAQ (reference sequence). Trimming shortened V by 6 bases and J by 6 bases, and 8 bases separated the two germline ends. This CDR3 is CASSKEHGYTF. The CDR3 nucleotides read TGTGCCAGCAGTAAGGAGCATGGCTACACCTTC.

The genes are TRBV7-6 and TRBJ1-5, with 9 bases that match TRBD1. Germline trimming cut 5 bases from V and 0 bases from J; bases unmatched to any gene: 11. Germline V lookup: CDR1 SGHVS, CDR2 FNYEAQ. The CDR3 totals 18 residues. The CDR3 DNA sequence: TGTGCCAGCAGCCGCGGGGACAGGGATAGGCATAGCAATCAGCCCCAGCATTTT. It codes for CASSRGDRDRHSNQPQHF.

This clonotype was seen repeatedly, ten times or more. The chain joins TRBV5-6 to TRBJ1-3; unclear D gene. The CDR3 length is 14 residues. Germline values: CDR1 SGHDT, CDR2 YYEEEE. V gave up 4 bases and J gave up 4 bases, with 12 bases separating them. The CDR3 DNA is TGTGCCAGCAGCCTACGAATGGGAGGAAACACCATATATTTT. Protein sequence: CASSLRMGGNTIYF. The full variable domain, its missing parts supplied by reference TRBV5-6 and TRBJ1-3, is DAGVTQSPTHLIKTRGQQVTLRCSPKSGHDTVSWYQQALGQGPQFIFQYYEEEERQRGNFPDRFSGHQFPNYSSELNVNALLLGDSALYLCASSLRMGGNTIYFGEGSWLTVV.

This clonotype has just one count. The rearrangement joins TRBV6-6 to TRBJ2-7, with D perhaps matching TRBD1 or TRBD2 (5 bases each). V was pared by 2 bases and J by 3 bases, with 14 bases between. The CDR3 is 15 residues long. Germline V CDR1 and CDR2: MNHNY, SVGAGI (reference sequence). The CDR3 DNA reads TGTGCCAGCAGTTACCGGGACGAGGGTCTCTACGAGCAGTACTTC. Translating it yields CASSYRDEGLYEQYF.

The V gene is TRBV2, the J gene TRBJ2-7, with 8 bases lining up with TRBD1. V shed 6 bases and J 3 bases; nucleotides not matched to a gene: 4. Germline V gene data show CDR1 as SNHLY and CDR2 as FYNNEI. The CDR3 extends over 13 amino acids. The CDR3 region is CASRADRGYEQYF. The CDR3 DNA reads TGTGCCAGCAGAGCAGACAGGGGCTACGAGCAGTACTTC.

On this clonotype itself: At one end the junction does not follow the germline gene, possibly because of a read error. This chain's CDR3 is CAINDRENTEAFF. CDR3 nucleotides: TGTGCCATCAATGATAGAGAGAACACTGAGGCTTTCTTT. The rearrangement joins TRBV10-3 to TRBJ1-1; no clear D gene. Germline values: CDR1 ENHRY, CDR2 SYGVKD. This CDR3 comprises 13 residues.

Points on this clonotype: A junction end diverges from the germline sequence, so it may reflect a read error. J is TRBJ2-2 and V is TRBV7-3, with D perhaps TRBD2 (6 bases). Germline V gene sequence: CDR1 SGHTA, CDR2 FQGTGA. The CDR3 extends over 15 amino acids. The CDR3 nucleotides are TGTGCCAGCAGCATAACCGGCGGGGATACCGGGGAGCTGTTTTTT. Amino acids: CASSITGGDTGELFF.

This clonotype has a count of ten or more. V usage is TRBV29-1 and J usage is TRBJ2-5; no reliable D call. The germline CDR1 and CDR2 sequences are SQVTM and ANQGSEA. Trimming left V 1 base short and J 4 bases short, with 16 bases between. The CDR3 consists of 15 residues. CDR3 sequence reads: CSVEGFSALLETQYF. DNA of the CDR3: TGCAGCGTTGAAGGGTTCAGCGCCCTTTTAGAGACCCAGTACTTC. The whole variable domain, remainder taken from reference TRBV29-1 and TRBJ2-5, is SAVISQKPSRDICQRGTSLTIQCQVDSQVTMMFWYRQQPGQSLTLIATANQGSEATYESGFVIDKFPISRPNLTFSTLTVSNMSPEDSSIYLCSVEGFSALLETQYFGPGTRLLVL.

This clonotype has at least ten counts. Written as DNA, the CDR3 is TGCAGTGCTAGAGATCACCACGCTAACTATGGCTACACCTTC. Its translation: CSARDHHANYGYTF. The chain employs TRBV20-1 and TRBJ1-2; D gene unclear. The germline V gene encodes CDR1 DFQATT and CDR2 SNEGSKA (reference sequence). Trimming removed 0 bases at V and 0 bases at J, with 8 bases between. The CDR3 has 14 residues.